Below, 12 T cell receptor beta chains from the same sample are listed, as sequenced in a study of T-cell reconstitution after alpha-beta-depleted transplantation in children. Unique molecular identifiers tagged the TCRbeta library. TCRdb reprocessed the PCR reads with MiXCR, giving one entry per CDR3 protein. The data hold roughly 100,000 distinct CDR3 sequences, with under 9% observed a single time. The sequences come from PBMCs, collected before TCRalphabeta/CD19-depleted stem cell transplant. The source is a boy aged 2 to 10 with acute lymphoblastic leukemia, due to receive a stem cell transplant.

This clonotype was detected ten times or more. V gene TRBV7-9 combines with J gene TRBJ1-1; 7 bases align to TRBD1. J gave up 11 bases and V 0 bases, and 9 bases lay outside the gene matches. This CDR3 has 14 residues. Germline CDR1 is SEHNR and CDR2 is FQNEAQ (reference sequence). The CDR3 bases are TGTGCCAGCAGCTTAGCGCTCGGGGACAGAGAGGCTTTCTTT. Translated, it gives CASSLALGDREAFF.

The V and J genes are TRBV6-2 or TRBV6-3 and TRBJ1-5; the D gene is possibly TRBD1 (5 bases). Per the germline V gene, CDR1 is MNHEY and CDR2 is SVGEGT. CDR3 length: 14 amino acids. V shed 5 bases and J shed 3 bases, with 11 bases lying between them. The CDR3 region is CASSPLQANQPQHF. The CDR3 DNA reads as TGTGCCAGCAGTCCTTTACAGGCCAATCAGCCCCAGCATTTT.

In this sample, this clonotype turned up many times. The chain links TRBV3-1 to TRBJ2-1; TRBD2 agrees at 8 bases. The CDR3 runs 17 residues. After removal of 0 bases from V and 0 bases from J, the junction contained 4 bases not matched to a gene. Germline assignment: CDR1 LGHDT and CDR2 YNNKEL (reference sequence). CDR3 DNA: TGTGCCAGCAGCCAAGAAGTGGGACTAGGCTCCTACAATGAGCAGTTCTTC. This gives the protein CASSQEVGLGSYNEQFF.

This clonotype has a count of ten or more. The chain is built from TRBV6-1 and TRBJ2-3; D gene uncertain. The V and J ends lost 3 bases and 0 bases respectively, with 7 bases between them. This CDR3 contains 14 residues. Germline assignment: CDR1 MNHNS and CDR2 SASEGT. CDR3 region: CASSDSSSTDTQYF. DNA of the CDR3: TGTGCCAGCAGTGACAGTTCTAGCACAGATACGCAGTATTTT.

The chain employs TRBV7-2 and TRBJ1-5; D ambiguous. Germline V gene lookup returns CDR1 SGHTA and CDR2 FQGNSA. The CDR3 runs 14 residues. Trimming removed 1 base from V and 4 bases from J, with 8 bases in between. CDR3 DNA sequence: TGTGCCAGCAGCTTAGGCCAGAAAAATCAGCCCCAGCATTTT. Its protein product is CASSLGQKNQPQHF.

The J gene is TRBJ2-5, the V gene TRBV19; tentatively, D is TRBD1 (6 bases). Looked up from germline, CDR1 is LNHDA and CDR2 is SQIVND (reference sequence). The ends were cut back, 5 bases at V and 3 bases at J, with 10 bases in the middle. This CDR3 has 13 residues. This CDR3 reads CASSSKGEETQYF. The CDR3 bases are TGTGCCAGTAGTTCCAAGGGGGAAGAGACCCAGTACTTC.

In this sample, this clonotype turned up many times. V usage is TRBV20-1 and J usage is TRBJ1-1, with a tentative D call TRBD1 (5 bases). Per germline, CDR1 DFQATT and CDR2 SNEGSKA (reference sequence). The CDR3 consists of 15 residues. V shed 3 bases and J shed 0 bases, with 14 bases lying between them. The CDR3 DNA sequence: TGCAGTGCTAGCCCCGACGGGGCCATGAACACTGAAGCTTTCTTT. This encodes CSASPDGAMNTEAFF.

The chain couples TRBV20-1 to TRBJ1-5; 10 nucleotides align to TRBD1. The V gene end was trimmed by 3 bases and the J gene end by 5 bases; junction bases not matched to a gene: 4. This CDR3 has 14 amino acids. The germline gives CDR1 DFQATT, CDR2 SNEGSKA (reference sequence). The CDR3 DNA follows: TGCAGTGCTAGGCCTGGGACAGGGGATCAGCCCCAGCATTTT. Residues: CSARPGTGDQPQHF.

This clonotype was seen a handful of times. J is TRBJ2-1 and V is TRBV2; TRBD1 matches 7 bases. The CDR3 extends over 14 amino acids. Trimming at V came to 3 bases and at J to 9 bases, leaving 8 bases not matched to a gene. Germline CDR1 SNHLY, CDR2 FYNNEI. The chain's CDR3 is CASSDRQGRGEQFF. CDR3 nucleotide sequence: TGTGCCAGCAGTGACAGACAGGGCAGGGGTGAGCAGTTCTTC.

The table lists this clonotype with many counts. The CDR3 DNA reads TGTGCCACCTCTCTGGATAGCAATCAGCCCCAGCATTTT. It codes for CATSLDSNQPQHF. V and J are TRBV18 and TRBJ1-5, with D hard to call. There are 13 residues in the CDR3. With 10 bases removed from V and 0 bases from J, the gap between germline ends came to 10 bases. Germline CDR1 reads KGHSH; CDR2 reads LQKENI.

This clonotype was seen more than once but under ten times. Germline is not matched at one junction end, which may reflect a read error. This rearrangement joins TRBV7-2 to TRBJ2-5, with 14 bases identical to TRBD2. Germline V CDR1 and CDR2: SGHTA, FQGNSA. The CDR3 totals 15 residues. This CDR3 reads CASSLSNGLAGGRHF. CDR3 in DNA: TGTGCCAGCAGCTTAAGTAATGGACTAGCGGGGGGCAGGCACTTC.

This clonotype showed up many times. V gene TRBV6-5 combines with J gene TRBJ1-1, with D possibly being TRBD1 (6 bases). The CDR3 sequence is 15 residues long. Trimming cost V 0 bases and J 5 bases, with 13 bases left between them. CDR1 is MNHEY and CDR2 is SVGAGI in the germline V gene. The CDR3 loop reads CASSYSNRADTEAFF. The CDR3 nucleotides read TGTGCCAGCAGTTACTCGAACAGGGCTGATACTGAAGCTTTCTTT.